One and the same sample provided the 30 T cell receptor beta chains below, sequenced in a study of cytomegalovirus exposure and HLA in healthy donors. Sequencing was performed with immunoSEQ multiplex PCR; in TCRdb, only in-frame clones are kept and a portion is missing. The table includes over 200,000 clones, around 87% detected once. The sample taken for sequencing was PBMCs. The receptor set was obtained from a woman aged 18-29 years in good health and CMV-seronegative.

The gene calls are TRBV6-5 and TRBJ1-2, with a weak D call TRBD1 (6 bases). Deletions cut 0 bases from V and 7 bases from J, with 12 bases between. CDR1 MNHEY and CDR2 SVGAGI come from the germline V gene. This CDR3 spans 14 amino acids. In DNA form, the CDR3 reads TGTGCCAGCAGTTACTCTACAGGGATAGGTGGCTACACCTTC. Translating it yields CASSYSTGIGGYTF.

The rearrangement uses TRBV27 and TRBJ2-7; D unresolved. Trimming took 0 bases from V and 3 from J, leaving 6 bases between them. This CDR3 region has 13 residues. Germline V lookup: CDR1 MNHEY, CDR2 SMNVEV (reference sequence). The CDR3 coding sequence is TGTGCCAGCAGTTTATCGGGCAGCTACGAGCAGTACTTC. Its translation is CASSLSGSYEQYF.

The chain recombines TRBV5-8 with TRBJ2-2; D ambiguous. The CDR3 loop spans 13 amino acids. V lost 1 base, J lost 9 bases, and 10 bases lay in between. The germline CDR1 and CDR2 sequences are SGHTS and YDEGEE. The CDR3 nucleotides are TGTGCCAGCAGCTTGTTACGGGTGAGGGAGCTGTTTTTT. Encoded protein: CASSLLRVRELFF.

A single count supports this clone. The CDR3 DNA reads as TGTGCCAGCATCTCTAGGAGGGACTCTGGAGCCAAAAACATTCAGTACTTC. Encoded protein: CASISRRDSGAKNIQYF. The gene calls are TRBV28 and TRBJ2-4, with a weak D call TRBD2 (6 bases). The CDR3 totals 17 residues. With 7 bases removed from V and 0 bases from J, the gap between germline ends came to 19 bases. Germline CDR1 reads MDHEN; CDR2 reads SYDVKM.

The rearrangement joins TRBV6-1 to TRBJ2-3; D unresolved. This CDR3 comprises 16 residues. CDR1 is MNHNS, CDR2 SASEGT, per germline. Trimming took 0 bases from V and 0 from J, leaving 10 bases between them. CDR3 protein: CASSEAPYHSTDTQYF. CDR3 nucleotides: TGTGCCAGCAGTGAAGCTCCCTACCATAGCACAGATACGCAGTATTTT.

This clone was picked up a small number of times. The rearrangement links TRBV5-6 to TRBJ1-6; 7 bases agree with TRBD1. The trim removed 4 bases at V and 8 bases at J, leaving 3 bases unmatched. Germline V gene data show CDR1 as SGHDT and CDR2 as YYEEEE. CDR3 size: 13 residues. CDR3 DNA sequence: TGTGCCAGCAGCCAAGACAGGGATTCACCCCTCCACTTT. Translating it yields CASSQDRDSPLHF.

This clone showed up just once. The genes are TRBV4-1 and TRBJ2-1, with TRBD2 identical over 11 bases. Trimming at V came to 0 bases and at J to 4 bases, leaving 2 bases not matched to a gene. The CDR3 runs to 16 residues. Per the germline V gene, CDR1 is MGHRA and CDR2 is YSYEKL. Written as DNA, the CDR3 is TGCGCCAGCAGCCAAGATCTAGCGGGGGGTTACAATGAGCAGTTCTTC. It specifies CASSQDLAGGYNEQFF.

The rearrangement links TRBV7-9 to TRBJ2-3; D ambiguous. In germline, CDR1 is SEHNR, CDR2 FQNEAQ (reference sequence). The length of the CDR3 is 14 residues. Between the trimmed V and J ends, which lost 7 bases and 0 bases, there was a span of 11 bases. CDR3 sequence (DNA): TGTGCCAGCAACTCAATACCTAGCACAGATACGCAGTATTTT. Protein product: CASNSIPSTDTQYF. The whole variable domain, filled in from reference TRBV7-9 and TRBJ2-3, reads DTGVSQNPRHKITKRGQNVTFRCDPISEHNRLYWYRQTLGQGPEFLTYFQNEAQLEKSRLLSDRFSAERPKGSFSTLEIQRTEQGDSAMYLCASNSIPSTDTQYFGPGTRLTVL.

The chain combines TRBV19 with TRBJ2-7, with 10 nucleotides matching TRBD1. Germline lookup yields CDR1 LNHDA and CDR2 SQIVND (reference sequence). After removal of 6 bases from V and 5 bases from J, the junction contained 4 bases not matched to a gene. The CDR3 extends over 13 amino acids. The CDR3 sequence is CASSTGTGDEQYF. The CDR3 DNA sequence: TGTGCCAGTAGCACCGGGACAGGGGACGAGCAGTACTTC. Full variable domain (remainder filled in from reference TRBV19 and TRBJ2-7): DGGITQSPKYLFRKEGQNVTLSCEQNLNHDAMYWYRQDPGQGLRLIYYSQIVNDFQKGDIAEGYSVSREKKESFPLTVTSAQKNPTAFYLCASSTGTGDEQYFGPGTRLTVT.

The V gene is TRBV5-6, the J gene TRBJ2-7; D may be TRBD1 (6 bases). Trimming took 1 base from V and 5 from J, leaving 13 bases between them. This CDR3 has 14 residues. Germline V lookup: CDR1 SGHDT, CDR2 YYEEEE. Here the CDR3 DNA reads TGTGCCAGCAGCTTGTATCAGGGGTCGAACGAGCAGTACTTC. Its translation is CASSLYQGSNEQYF.

The CDR3 protein is CASGRTGRDQPQHF. The DNA for the CDR3 is TGTGCCAGCGGAAGGACAGGGAGGGATCAGCCCCAGCATTTT. The rearrangement uses TRBV6-6 and TRBJ1-5, with 8 bases lining up with TRBD1. After removal of 8 bases from V and 5 bases from J, the junction contained 8 bases not matched to a gene. CDR1 is MNHNY and CDR2 is SVGAGI in the germline V gene (reference sequence). The CDR3 is 14 residues long.

The chain joins TRBV10-3 to TRBJ1-2; 7 bases agree with TRBD1. Losses at the gene ends were 2 bases for V and 2 bases for J; bases not matched to a gene: 8. CDR1 and CDR2 from the germline V gene are ENHRY and SYGVKD. CDR3 length: 16 residues. The CDR3 DNA follows: TGTGCCATCAGTGAGCAACCTCCAGGGGGAAACTATGGCTACACCTTC. It yields the protein CAISEQPPGGNYGYTF.

J is TRBJ1-4 and V is TRBV27; D possibly corresponds to TRBD1 (6 bases). Trimming pared 6 bases from V and 9 bases from J, leaving 17 bases between. CDR1 is MNHEY, CDR2 SMNVEV, per germline (reference sequence). This CDR3 contains 14 residues. The DNA of the CDR3 is TGTGCCAGCAGGCAGACAGGACTTCCAAAAAAACTGTTTTTT. Protein sequence: CASRQTGLPKKLFF. Supplemented by reference TRBV27 and TRBJ1-4, the full variable domain reads EAQVTQNPRYLITVTGKKLTVTCSQNMNHEYMSWYRQDPGLGLRQIYYSMNVEVTDKGDVPEGYKVSRKEKRNFPLILESPSPNQTSLYFCASRQTGLPKKLFFGSGTQLSVL.

The J gene is TRBJ2-1, the V gene TRBV27; TRBD2 aligns across 14 bases. V shed 3 bases, J shed 5 bases, and the junction held 12 bases outside the gene matches. Per germline, CDR1 MNHEY and CDR2 SMNVEV (reference sequence). The CDR3 consists of 19 residues. In DNA, the CDR3 is TGTGCCAGCAGTTTCCTATCGTCCGGGACTAGCGGGGGTAACAATGAGCAGTTCTTC. As protein: CASSFLSSGTSGGNNEQFF.

This clone was detected only once. The gene calls are TRBV19 and TRBJ2-4, with 7 bases aligning to TRBD2. This CDR3 has 14 residues. Looked up from germline, CDR1 is LNHDA and CDR2 is SQIVND (reference sequence). J was trimmed by 2 bases and V by 5 bases; bases with no gene match: 3. In DNA form, the CDR3 reads TGTGCCAGTAGTGCAGCGGGGTCCAAAAACATTCAGTACTTC. Amino acids: CASSAAGSKNIQYF.

This chain uses TRBV6-5 with TRBJ2-7; TRBD1 matches 9 bases. Germline V gene sequence: CDR1 MNHEY, CDR2 SVGAGI. V lost 6 bases to trimming and J lost 0 bases; unmatched junction nucleotides: 3. The CDR3 length is 14 residues. The CDR3, as DNA: TGTGCCAGCAGCATGGGACAGGGCTCCTACGAGCAGTACTTC. Its protein is CASSMGQGSYEQYF.

The chain combines TRBV30 with TRBJ1-4; unclear D gene. The CDR3 loop spans 14 amino acids. V lost 0 bases and J 8 bases, leaving 13 bases between the germline ends. Germline V gene lookup returns CDR1 GTSNPN and CDR2 SVGIG (reference sequence). The CDR3 loop reads CAWSVGSYGEKLFF. In DNA form, the CDR3 reads TGTGCCTGGAGTGTGGGGAGCTATGGGGAAAAACTGTTTTTT. Variable domain in full (rest from reference TRBV30 and TRBJ1-4): SQTIHQWPATLVQPVGSPLSLECTVEGTSNPNLYWYRQAAGRGLQLLFYSVGIGQISSEVPQNLSASRPQDRQFILSSKKLLLSDSGFYLCAWSVGSYGEKLFFGSGTQLSVL.

The chain has TRBV4-1 and TRBJ2-3; TRBD2 matches 13 bases. The J segment lost 0 bases and the V segment lost 0 bases, leaving 9 bases of the junction unmatched. Per the germline V gene, CDR1 is MGHRA and CDR2 is YSYEKL. This CDR3 is built from 20 residues. The CDR3 region has the DNA TGCGCCAGCAGCCAAGATGGGACTAGCGGGGTTAGACCTAGCACAGATACGCAGTATTTT. Translation: CASSQDGTSGVRPSTDTQYF.

The chain employs TRBV28 and TRBJ1-1; 8 positions match TRBD1. This CDR3 contains 15 residues. CDR1 MDHEN and CDR2 SYDVKM come from the germline V gene. V shed 6 bases and J 0 bases; nucleotides not matched to a gene: 6. The CDR3 loop is CASRRQGHMNTEAFF. As DNA, the CDR3 is TGTGCCAGCAGGAGACAGGGGCACATGAACACTGAAGCTTTCTTT.

The table lists this clone with a count of one. This rearrangement joins TRBV2 to TRBJ1-5, with 10 bases lining up with TRBD1. From germline, CDR1 is SNHLY and CDR2 FYNNEI. CDR3 length: 17 amino acids. The V and J ends lost 9 bases and 2 bases, in that order; junction bases with no gene match: 13. CDR3 in DNA: TGTGCCAGTTCTGGACAGGGGGGCCATAGGGGCAATCAGCCCCAGCATTTT. Protein product: CASSGQGGHRGNQPQHF.

This chain uses TRBV4-3 with TRBJ2-5; 11 bases fit TRBD2. Trimming took 1 base from V and 4 from J; bases not matched to a gene: 2. The CDR3 loop spans 15 amino acids. Germline loops: CDR1 LGHNA, CDR2 YSLEER. The CDR3 region has the DNA TGCGCCAGCAGCCAAGGACTAGCGGGAACAGAGACCCAGTACTTC. As protein: CASSQGLAGTETQYF.

The rearrangement uses TRBV15 and TRBJ2-7; D is perhaps TRBD1 (6 bases). V was clipped by 1 base and J by 2 bases, with 9 bases between them. Looked up from germline, CDR1 is LNHNV and CDR2 is YYDKDF (reference sequence). The CDR3 has 14 residues. CDR3 sequence: CATSRGGGPYEQYV. CDR3 in DNA: TGTGCCACCAGCAGAGGAGGGGGACCCTACGAGCAGTACGTC.

The chain joins TRBV7-8 to TRBJ2-2; D is possibly TRBD2 (6 bases). Trimming stripped 0 bases from V and 5 bases from J, with 10 bases between. Germline lookup yields CDR1 SGHVS and CDR2 FQNEAQ. The CDR3 is made up of 15 amino acids. CDR3 amino acids: CASSLASGRTGELFF. In DNA form, the CDR3 reads TGTGCCAGCAGCTTAGCCTCCGGGAGAACCGGGGAGCTGTTTTTT.

V usage is TRBV4-1 and J usage is TRBJ2-1; D not certain. V lost 7 bases and J 5 bases, leaving 18 bases between the germline ends. The CDR3 totals 15 residues. Germline V lookup: CDR1 MGHRA, CDR2 YSYEKL. CDR3 in DNA: TGCGCCAGCAAGCCTCGACTCATCGGCGACAATGAGCAGTTCTTC. Its translation is CASKPRLIGDNEQFF.

This clone was seen only a few times. J is TRBJ1-5 and V is TRBV2, with D possibly TRBD1 on 6 matching bases. CDR1 is SNHLY and CDR2 is FYNNEI in the germline V gene. Between the trimmed V and J ends, which lost 6 bases and 3 bases, there was a span of 12 bases. This CDR3 has 14 residues. The CDR3 region is CASRATGTNQPQHF. Written as DNA, the CDR3 is TGTGCCAGCAGGGCTACAGGGACCAATCAGCCCCAGCATTTT.

The chain combines TRBV6-1 with TRBJ1-2, with TRBD1 identical over 7 bases. CDR1 is MNHNS and CDR2 is SASEGT in the germline V gene. The CDR3 contains 13 residues. The ends lost 7 bases at V and 5 bases at J; junction bases unmatched: 7. The CDR3 nucleotides read TGTGCCAGCAATTCCGGACAGGATTATGGCTACACCTTC. Amino acid sequence: CASNSGQDYGYTF.

CDR3 sequence (DNA): TGCGCCAGCAGCTCTCTTAAGGACAGGGTGGGTCAAGAGACCCAGTACTTC. Its translation is CASSSLKDRVGQETQYF. The chain is built from TRBV5-1 and TRBJ2-5, with 8 bases aligning to TRBD1. Germline V CDR1 and CDR2: SGHRS, YFSETQ. The CDR3 length is 17 residues. Trimming removed 3 bases from V and 2 bases from J; junction bases left unmatched: 12.

This clone was counted a few times. V and J are TRBV6-5 and TRBJ2-7; 7 positions agree with TRBD2. This CDR3 contains 14 residues. Germline V gives CDR1 MNHEY, CDR2 SVGAGI. Trimming removed 7 bases from V and 1 base from J; junction bases left unmatched: 7. The CDR3 nucleotides are TGTGCCAGCAAAAAAGGCGGGGGATCCTACGAGCAGTACTTC. Protein product: CASKKGGGSYEQYF.

In this sample, this clone turned up a few times. J is TRBJ1-5 and V is TRBV29-1, with 7 bases that match TRBD1. Germline assignment: CDR1 SQVTM and CDR2 ANQGSEA. V lost 4 bases, J lost 6 bases, and 6 bases stayed unmatched. CDR3 size: 13 residues. Written as DNA, the CDR3 is TGCAGCGTTGTAGACAGGGTAGGTCAGCCCCAGCATTTT. Its protein is CSVVDRVGQPQHF.

V and J are TRBV9 and TRBJ1-2, with D possibly TRBD1 on 5 matching bases. CDR1 is SGDLS and CDR2 is YYNGEE in the germline V gene. Trimming took off 4 bases at V and 6 bases at J, with 16 bases between the two ends. This CDR3 has 14 amino acids. CDR3 sequence (DNA): TGTGCCAGCAGCCCACCAAACCAGGGAAATGGCTACACCTTC. Translating it yields CASSPPNQGNGYTF.